Below are 3 T cell receptor beta chains sequenced from a single sample in a study of blood T cells in healthy people across ages (dated by TCRdb to the mid-2010s). Receptors were amplified or captured by 5' RACE. Sequencing was carried out with an Illumina HiSeq 2500. A second about 7 to 11 cycle PCR used a sample-barcoded 5' primer and a J-beta primer mix. TCRdb passed the public sequencing reads through fastp at Q25 and MiXCR, retaining productive beta sequences. Identical CDR3 proteins give one entry, which carries the most common genes and DNA. For this sample there are roughly 1,300,000 distinct CDR3 sequences; around 55% appear just once. More than 6% of the sample lies in the top ten. Sequencing used blood. Receptors originate from a man between 18 and 29 years old in good health.

V and J are TRBV12-3 or TRBV12-4 and TRBJ1-2; unclear D gene. The V end was cut by 3 bases, the J end by 6 bases, with 11 bases between. This CDR3 comprises 13 residues. The CDR3 loop reads CASSLNQLDGYTF. The CDR3 coding sequence is TGTGCCAGCAGTTTGAATCAGTTAGATGGCTACACCTTC.

This clonotype appeared a few times. V usage is TRBV28 and J usage is TRBJ2-7, with TRBD1 as a possible D gene (6 bases). The germline V gene has CDR1 MDHEN and CDR2 SYDVKM. The V gene lost 1 base and the J gene lost 0 bases, with 16 bases spanning the gap. The CDR3 runs to 17 residues. The CDR3 DNA reads TGTGCCAGCAGTTTATCGGTCACCGGACAGATCTCCTACGAGCAGTACTTC. It specifies CASSLSVTGQISYEQYF.

The V and J genes are TRBV7-8 and TRBJ2-2, with 8 bases identical to TRBD2. The CDR3 consists of 18 residues. The ends lost 1 base at V and 2 bases at J; junction bases unmatched: 9. Germline V CDR1 and CDR2: SGHVS, FQNEAQ. Here the CDR3 reads CASSLGPGGAVNTGELFF. DNA of the CDR3: TGTGCCAGCAGCTTAGGTCCGGGGGGGGCCGTTAACACCGGGGAGCTGTTTTTT.